This TCR beta chain was identified during a study of T cell responses to AZD1222 COVID-19 vaccine. Background on the study: Pooled together were second doses at about 4 or about 12 weeks. Study-wide points: Samples come after the peak T cell response, not at day 14.

As concerns this clone: Its target is not known.

Data came from immunoSEQ multiplex PCR; TCRdb stores just in-frame clones and leaves some out. The sample carries about 98,000 clones, roughly 83% recorded once. Per germline, CDR1 SGHTA and CDR2 FQGNSA. The CDR3 has 14 amino acids. The V gene lost 5 bases and the J gene lost 3 bases, with 13 bases spanning the gap. The receptor was isolated from an adult in good health. The chain links TRBV7-2 to TRBJ2-5, with D possibly TRBD1 on 6 matching bases. The sample consisted of peripheral blood, taken on day 0 of AZD1222 vaccination. The CDR3 region has the DNA TGTGCCAGCAGCCCGGGACAATCGGAAGAGACCCAGTACTTC. Encoded protein: CASSPGQSEETQYF.